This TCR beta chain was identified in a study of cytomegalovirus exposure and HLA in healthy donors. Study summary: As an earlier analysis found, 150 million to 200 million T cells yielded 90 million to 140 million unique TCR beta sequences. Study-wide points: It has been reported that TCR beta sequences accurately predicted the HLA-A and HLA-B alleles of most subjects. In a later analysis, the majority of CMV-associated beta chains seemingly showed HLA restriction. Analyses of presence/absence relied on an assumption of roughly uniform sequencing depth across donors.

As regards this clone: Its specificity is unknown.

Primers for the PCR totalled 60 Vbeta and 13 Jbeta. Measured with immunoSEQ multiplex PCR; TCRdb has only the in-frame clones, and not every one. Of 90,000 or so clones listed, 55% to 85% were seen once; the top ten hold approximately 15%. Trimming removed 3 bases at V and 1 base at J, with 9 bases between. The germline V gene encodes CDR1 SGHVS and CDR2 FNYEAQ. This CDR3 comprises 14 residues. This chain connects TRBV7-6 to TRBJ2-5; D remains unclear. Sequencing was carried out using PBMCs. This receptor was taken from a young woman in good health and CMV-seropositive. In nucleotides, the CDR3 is TGTGCCAGCAGCTTTGTTGGCCTCCAAGAGACCCAGTACTTC. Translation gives CASSFVGLQETQYF.